This paragraph reports one TCR beta chain. This entry belongs to a study of cytomegalovirus exposure and HLA in healthy donors. Both 60 Vbeta primers and 13 Jbeta primers went into the PCR. Profiled with immunoSEQ multiplex PCR; TCRdb holds only in-frame clones, not every one. The sample carries about 150,000 clones, about 73% recorded once. This CDR3 has 14 residues. CDR1 is SGHDT and CDR2 is YYEEEE in the germline V gene. With V trimmed by 3 bases and J by 6 bases, 7 bases remained unmatched. The source is a man in his forties in good health and CMV-seropositive. The rearrangement joins TRBV5-6 to TRBJ1-2; 8 bases agree with TRBD1. Sequencing input: PBMCs. CDR3 protein: CASSSNQGADGYTF. Written as DNA, the CDR3 is TGTGCCAGCAGCTCCAACCAGGGGGCGGATGGCTACACCTTC.